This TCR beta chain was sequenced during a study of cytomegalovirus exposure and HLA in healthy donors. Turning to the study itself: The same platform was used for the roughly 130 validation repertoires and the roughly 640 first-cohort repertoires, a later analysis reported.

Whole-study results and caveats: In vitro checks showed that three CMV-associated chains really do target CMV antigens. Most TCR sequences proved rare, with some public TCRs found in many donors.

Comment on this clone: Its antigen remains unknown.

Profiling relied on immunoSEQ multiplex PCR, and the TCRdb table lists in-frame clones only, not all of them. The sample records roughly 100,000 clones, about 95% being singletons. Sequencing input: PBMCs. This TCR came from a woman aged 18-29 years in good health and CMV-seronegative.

CDR3 coding DNA: TGTGCCAGCAGCTTCGGACTAGCGGGGGTCTACGAGCAGTACTTC. Translating it yields CASSFGLAGVYEQYF. V is TRBV5-6 and J is TRBJ2-7; 13 bases agree with TRBD2. CDR1 is SGHDT, CDR2 YYEEEE, per germline. The junction had 2 bases not matched to a gene; V was cut back by 2 bases and J by 3 bases. This CDR3 is built from 15 residues. The full variable domain, rest sourced from reference TRBV5-6 and TRBJ2-7, is DAGVTQSPTHLIKTRGQQVTLRCSPKSGHDTVSWYQQALGQGPQFIFQYYEEEERQRGNFPDRFSGHQFPNYSSELNVNALLLGDSALYLCASSFGLAGVYEQYFGPGTRLTVT.